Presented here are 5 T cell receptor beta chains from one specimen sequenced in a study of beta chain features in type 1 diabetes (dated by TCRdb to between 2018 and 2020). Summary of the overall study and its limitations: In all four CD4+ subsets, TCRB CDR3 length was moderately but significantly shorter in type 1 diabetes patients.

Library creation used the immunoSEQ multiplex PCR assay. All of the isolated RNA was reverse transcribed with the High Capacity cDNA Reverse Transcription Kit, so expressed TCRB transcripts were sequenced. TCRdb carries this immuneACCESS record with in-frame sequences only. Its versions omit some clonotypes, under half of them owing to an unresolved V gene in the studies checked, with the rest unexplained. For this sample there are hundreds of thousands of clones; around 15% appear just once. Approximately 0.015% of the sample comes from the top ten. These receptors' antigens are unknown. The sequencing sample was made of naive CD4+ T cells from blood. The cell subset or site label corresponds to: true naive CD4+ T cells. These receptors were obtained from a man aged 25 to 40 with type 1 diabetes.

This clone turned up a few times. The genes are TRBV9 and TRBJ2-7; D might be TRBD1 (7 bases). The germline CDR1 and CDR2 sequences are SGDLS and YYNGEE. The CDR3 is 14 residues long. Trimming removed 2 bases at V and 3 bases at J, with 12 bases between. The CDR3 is CASSVTGDSYEQYF. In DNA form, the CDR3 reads TGTGCCAGCAGCGTTACGGGGGACAGCTACGAGCAGTACTTC.

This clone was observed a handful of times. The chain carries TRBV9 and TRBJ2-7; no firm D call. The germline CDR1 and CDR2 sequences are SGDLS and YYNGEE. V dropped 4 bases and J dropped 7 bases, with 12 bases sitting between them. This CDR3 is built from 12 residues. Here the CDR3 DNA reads TGTGCCAGCAGCATTGACAATGGGGAGCAGTACTTC. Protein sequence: CASSIDNGEQYF. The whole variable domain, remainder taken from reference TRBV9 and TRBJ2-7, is DSGVTQTPKHLITATGQRVTLRCSPRSGDLSVYWYQQSLDQGLQFLIQYYNGEERAKGNILERFSAQQFPDLHSELNLSSLELGDSALYFCASSIDNGEQYFGPGTRLTVT.

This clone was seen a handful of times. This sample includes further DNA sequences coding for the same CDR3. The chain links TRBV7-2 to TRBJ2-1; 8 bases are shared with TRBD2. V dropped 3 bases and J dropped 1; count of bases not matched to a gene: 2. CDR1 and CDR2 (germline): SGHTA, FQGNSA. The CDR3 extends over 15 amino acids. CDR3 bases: TGTGCCAGCAGCTTGGGCGGGGGGTCCTACAATGAGCAGTTCTTC. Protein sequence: CASSLGGGSYNEQFF. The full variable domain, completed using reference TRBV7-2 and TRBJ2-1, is GAGVSQSPSNKVTEKGKDVELRCDPISGHTALYWYRQSLGQGLEFLIYFQGNSAPDKSGLPSDRFSAERTGGSVSTLTIQRTQQEDSAVYLCASSLGGGSYNEQFFGPGTRLTVL.

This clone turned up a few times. DNA for the CDR3: TGCGCCAGCAGCTTTGACATGGCAGATACGCAGTATTTT. Translated: CASSFDMADTQYF. The V gene is TRBV5-1, the J gene TRBJ2-3; D ambiguous. The germline V and J ends were trimmed by 2 bases and 4 bases, with 8 bases remaining between them. Per germline, CDR1 SGHRS and CDR2 YFSETQ. This CDR3 contains 13 residues.

CDR3 residues: CASSTPRTGPRDGPYNEQFF. The CDR3 nucleotides read TGTGCCAGCAGCACACCTAGGACAGGGCCTAGAGACGGTCCCTACAATGAGCAGTTCTTC. The chain uses TRBV5-4 and TRBJ2-1, with 8 bases that match TRBD1. Germline CDR1 and CDR2: SGHNT and YYREEE (reference sequence). The CDR3 is 20 residues long. The junction had 20 bases not matched to a gene; V was cut back by 4 bases and J by 2 bases.